This TCR beta chain is drawn from a study of CD8 T cells in ankylosing spondylitis. Study results and caveats: One TCR beta motif, made up of roughly 8 highly homologous variants, appeared characteristic of ankylosing spondylitis blood. The clones that were linked to disease were reported to be significantly enriched in matched synovial fluid samples from ankylosing spondylitis patients.

This CDR3 region has 13 residues. V lost 4 bases to trimming and J lost 2 bases, with 7 bases between them. Germline V gives CDR1 SGHDN, CDR2 FVKESK. TCRdb called the 5' RACE reads again in MiXCR, with one record for every CDR3 protein. The table shows 200,000 to 250,000 distinct CDR3 sequences, with 8% to 11% occurring only once. This clonotype has a count of ten or more. What it recognizes is unknown. The sequenced material came from blood, either unsorted or a sorted T cell fraction (not recorded which). The sequence was obtained from a male donor with ankylosing spondylitis or in good health (not recorded which). The J gene is TRBJ2-3, the V gene TRBV14; D not resolved. This chain's CDR3 is CASSPTNTDTQYF. The CDR3 nucleotides are TGTGCCAGCAGCCCCACCAACACAGATACGCAGTATTTT. The full variable domain, completed using reference TRBV14 and TRBJ2-3, is EAGVTQFPSHSVIEKGQTVTLRCDPISGHDNLYWYRRVMGKEIKFLLHFVKESKQDESGMPNNRFLAERTGGTYSTLKVQPAELEDSGVYFCASSPTNTDTQYFGPGTRLTVL.